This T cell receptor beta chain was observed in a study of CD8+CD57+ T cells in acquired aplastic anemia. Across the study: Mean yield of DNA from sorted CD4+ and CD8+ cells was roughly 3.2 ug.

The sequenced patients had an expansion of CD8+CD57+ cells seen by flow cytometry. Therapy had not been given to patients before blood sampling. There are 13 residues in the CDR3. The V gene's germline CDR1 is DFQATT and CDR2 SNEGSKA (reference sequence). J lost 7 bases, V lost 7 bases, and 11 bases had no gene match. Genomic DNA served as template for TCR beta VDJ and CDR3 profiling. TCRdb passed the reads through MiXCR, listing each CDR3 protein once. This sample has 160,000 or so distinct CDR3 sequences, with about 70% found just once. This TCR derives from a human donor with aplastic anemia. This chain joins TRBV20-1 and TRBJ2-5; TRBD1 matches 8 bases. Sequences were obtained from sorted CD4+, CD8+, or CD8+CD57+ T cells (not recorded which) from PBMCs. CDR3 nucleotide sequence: TGCAGTGTTAGGGGGACAGGATCGTGGACCCAGTACTTC. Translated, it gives CSVRGTGSWTQYF.